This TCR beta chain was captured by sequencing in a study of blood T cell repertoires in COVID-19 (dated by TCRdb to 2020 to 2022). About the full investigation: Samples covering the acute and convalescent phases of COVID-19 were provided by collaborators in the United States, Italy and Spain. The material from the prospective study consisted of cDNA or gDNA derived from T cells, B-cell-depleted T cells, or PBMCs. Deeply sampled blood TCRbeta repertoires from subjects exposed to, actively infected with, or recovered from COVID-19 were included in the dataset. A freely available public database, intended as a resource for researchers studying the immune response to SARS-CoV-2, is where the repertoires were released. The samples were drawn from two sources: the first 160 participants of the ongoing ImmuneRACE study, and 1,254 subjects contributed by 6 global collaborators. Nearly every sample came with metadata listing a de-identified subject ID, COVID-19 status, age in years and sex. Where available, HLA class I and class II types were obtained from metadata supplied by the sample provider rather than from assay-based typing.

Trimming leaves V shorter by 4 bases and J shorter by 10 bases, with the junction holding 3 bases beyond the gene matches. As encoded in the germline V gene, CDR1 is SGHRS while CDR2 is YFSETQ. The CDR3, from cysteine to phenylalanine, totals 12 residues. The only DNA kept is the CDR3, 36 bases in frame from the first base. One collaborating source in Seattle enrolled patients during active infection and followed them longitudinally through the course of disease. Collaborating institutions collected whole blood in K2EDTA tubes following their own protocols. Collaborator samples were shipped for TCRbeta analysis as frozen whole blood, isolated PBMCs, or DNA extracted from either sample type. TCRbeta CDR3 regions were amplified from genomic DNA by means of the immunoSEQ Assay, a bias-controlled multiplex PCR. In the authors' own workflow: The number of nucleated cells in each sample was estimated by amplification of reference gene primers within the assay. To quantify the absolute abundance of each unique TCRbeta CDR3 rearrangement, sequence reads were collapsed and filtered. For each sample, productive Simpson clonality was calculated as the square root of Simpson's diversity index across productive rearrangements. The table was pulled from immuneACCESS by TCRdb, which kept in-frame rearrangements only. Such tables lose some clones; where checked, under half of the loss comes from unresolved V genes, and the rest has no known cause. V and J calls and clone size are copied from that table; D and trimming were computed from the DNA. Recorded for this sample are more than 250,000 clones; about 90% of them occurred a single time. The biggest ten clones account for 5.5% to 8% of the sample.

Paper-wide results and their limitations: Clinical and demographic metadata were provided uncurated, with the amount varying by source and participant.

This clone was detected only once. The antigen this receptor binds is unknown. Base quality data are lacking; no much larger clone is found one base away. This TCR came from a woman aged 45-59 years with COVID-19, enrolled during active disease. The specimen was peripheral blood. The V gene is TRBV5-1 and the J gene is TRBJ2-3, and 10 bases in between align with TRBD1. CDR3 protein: CASSPGQGAQYF. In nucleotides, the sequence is TGCGCCAGCAGCCCCGGACAGGGGGCGCAGTATTTT.